A single sample gave rise to the 20 T cell receptor beta chains below, sequenced in a study of regulatory T cells in long-lasting Graves disease. Library construction for TCR beta used iRepertoire HTBI primers and Arm-PCR of CDR3 regions. TCRdb passed the multiplex PCR reads through MiXCR, listing each CDR3 protein once. The sample contains hundreds of thousands of distinct CDR3 sequences, around 17% of which appear only once. As for time point: newly diagnosed GD, antithyroid drugs for less than 3 months. RNA extracted from PBMCs served as the sequencing template. The data were also submitted as part of a second study, on T cells in Graves' hyperthyroidism and ophthalmopathy.

The starting material was peripheral blood mononuclear cells (PBMCs), obtained at new diagnosis, from a patient treated with antithyroid drugs. These TCRs come from a woman in her thirties with Graves disease.

This clonotype was observed many times. The rearrangement uses TRBV7-2 and TRBJ2-7, with D perhaps being TRBD1 or TRBD2 (5 bases each). Germline assignment: CDR1 SGHTA and CDR2 FQGNSA. The CDR3 has 14 residues. Trimming left V 6 bases short and J 0 bases short, with 12 bases between. As DNA, the CDR3 is TGTGCCAGCAGACCTTCTGGGGGCTCCTACGAGCAGTACTTC. Translated: CASRPSGGSYEQYF.

This clonotype appeared a few times. V is TRBV25-1 and J is TRBJ1-4, with a weak D call TRBD1 (5 bases). Germline CDR1 is MGHDK and CDR2 is SYGVNS. Trimming cost V 3 bases and J 7 bases, with 15 bases left between them. CDR3 length: 15 residues. Here the CDR3 DNA reads TGTGCCAGCAGTGAGACAGTTTTAATGGGTGAAAAACTGTTTTTT. It yields the protein CASSETVLMGEKLFF.

Ten or more counts support this clonotype. The gene calls are TRBV28 and TRBJ2-7; possible D gene TRBD2, 6 bases. The CDR3 consists of 15 residues. V lost 4 bases and J lost 4, with 17 bases in between. The germline V gene has CDR1 MDHEN and CDR2 SYDVKM. The CDR3 protein is CASSSSSSALYEQYF. The CDR3 nucleotides read TGTGCCAGCAGTTCCAGCTCTAGCGCCCTATACGAGCAGTACTTC. Using reference TRBV28 and TRBJ2-7 for the parts outside the CDR3, the full variable domain is DVKVTQSSRYLVKRTGEKVFLECVQDMDHENMFWYRQDPGLGLRLIYFSYDVKMKEKGDIPEGYSVSREKKERFSLILESASTNQTSMYLCASSSSSSALYEQYFGPGTRLTVT.

In its sample, this clonotype was seen many times. V usage is TRBV20-1 and J usage is TRBJ2-7; possible D gene TRBD1, 5 bases. CDR3 length: 15 residues. V dropped 3 bases and J dropped 2 bases, with 17 bases sitting between them. Looked up from germline, CDR1 is DFQATT and CDR2 is SNEGSKA (reference sequence). The chain's CDR3 is CSAREMTEDPYEQYF. CDR3 DNA sequence: TGCAGTGCTAGGGAGATGACAGAAGATCCCTACGAGCAGTACTTC.

At least ten counts were recorded for this clonotype. This rearrangement joins TRBV7-8 to TRBJ2-1; 8 positions match TRBD1. This CDR3 contains 16 residues. The V gene's germline CDR1 is SGHVS and CDR2 FQNEAQ. With V trimmed by 1 base and J by 6 bases, 8 bases remained unmatched. CDR3 loop: CASSLDQGATSNEQFF. Written as DNA, the CDR3 is TGTGCCAGCAGCTTAGACCAGGGGGCGACCAGCAATGAGCAGTTCTTC.

This clonotype was detected a few times. The rearrangement joins TRBV20-1 to TRBJ1-3; D is unresolved. The CDR3 spans 16 residues. Trimming shortened V by 0 bases and J by 1 base, and 13 bases separated the two germline ends. The V gene's germline CDR1 is DFQATT and CDR2 SNEGSKA (reference sequence). As DNA, the CDR3 is TGCAGTGCTAGAGATGGTAATGTCCGGTCTGGAAACACCATATATTTT. Protein: CSARDGNVRSGNTIYF.

V gene TRBV28 combines with J gene TRBJ1-6; D unresolved. Trimming removed 4 bases at V and 3 bases at J, with 16 bases between. The CDR3 is 17 residues long. Germline V gene lookup returns CDR1 MDHEN and CDR2 SYDVKM. This chain's CDR3 is CASSWGTQYFYNSPLHF. For the CDR3, the DNA is TGTGCCAGCAGTTGGGGTACCCAGTATTTCTATAATTCACCCCTCCACTTT.

This clonotype turned up a few times. The chain is built from TRBV14 and TRBJ2-1, with 9 bases identical to TRBD1. J lost 8 bases, V lost 2 bases, and 4 bases had no gene match. This CDR3 comprises 14 residues. CDR1 is SGHDN and CDR2 is FVKESK in the germline V gene. The CDR3 loop is CASSQLQGADEQFF. The CDR3 region has the DNA TGTGCCAGCAGCCAATTACAGGGGGCTGATGAGCAGTTCTTC.

Only a few counts were recorded for this clonotype. This sequence joins TRBV12-5 and TRBJ1-2; 7 bases map to TRBD1. The length of the CDR3 is 13 residues. J gave up 5 bases and V 6 bases, and 6 bases lay outside the gene matches. Looked up from germline, CDR1 is LGHNT and CDR2 is FRNRAP. In DNA, the CDR3 is TGTGCTAGTGGCCCTGGGACAGTATATGGCTACACCTTC. It codes for CASGPGTVYGYTF.

This sequence joins TRBV3-1 and TRBJ2-7; 7 bases agree with TRBD1. The CDR3 covers 15 residues. The trim removed 4 bases at V and 2 bases at J, leaving 8 bases unmatched. Germline values: CDR1 LGHDT, CDR2 YNNKEL (reference sequence). The CDR3 region is CASSPPQGDPYEQYF. CDR3 bases: TGTGCCAGCAGCCCACCGCAGGGGGACCCCTACGAGCAGTACTTC.

This chain links TRBV7-2 with TRBJ2-5; D is possibly TRBD1 (5 bases). CDR1 SGHTA and CDR2 FQGNSA come from the germline V gene. V lost 3 bases and J lost 4, with 12 bases in between. The CDR3 is 14 amino acids. The CDR3 region is CASSFAGLGETQYF. The DNA for the CDR3 is TGTGCCAGCAGCTTCGCAGGGCTGGGAGAGACCCAGTACTTC.

This clonotype showed up just a few times. The chain joins TRBV28 to TRBJ1-2, with D possibly matching TRBD1 (6 bases). Trimming pared 10 bases from V and 2 bases from J, leaving 11 bases between. This CDR3 is built from 12 residues. Germline V gives CDR1 MDHEN, CDR2 SYDVKM. The CDR3 sequence is CAIMGANYGYTF. For the CDR3, the DNA is TGTGCCATCATGGGGGCCAACTATGGCTACACCTTC.

This clonotype was detected a few times. The chain joins TRBV5-4 to TRBJ2-2; weak D call: TRBD2 (6 bases). The V gene's germline CDR1 is SGHNT and CDR2 YYREEE (reference sequence). There are 16 residues in the CDR3. V lost 4 bases and J 3 bases, leaving 16 bases between the germline ends. For the CDR3, the DNA is TGTGCCAGCAGCCTGGGGGGTGAGGCATACACCGGGGAGCTGTTTTTT. This gives the protein CASSLGGEAYTGELFF.

This clonotype was detected ten times or more. V and J are TRBV25-1 and TRBJ1-1; 8 bases fit TRBD1. This CDR3 is 15 amino acids long. Trimming at V came to 9 bases and at J to 6 bases, leaving 15 bases not matched to a gene. Germline assignment: CDR1 MGHDK and CDR2 SYGVNS. This CDR3 reads CASSVMGQGASEAFF. Here the CDR3 DNA reads TGTGCCAGTTCGGTCATGGGGCAGGGGGCCTCTGAAGCTTTCTTT.

This clonotype was detected once. Possible read error: a much larger clone is one base away. This chain connects TRBV2 to TRBJ1-1; possibly TRBD1 for D (6 bases). This CDR3 contains 15 residues. CDR1 and CDR2 (germline): SNHLY, FYNNEI. Trimming pared 6 bases from V and 1 base from J, leaving 15 bases between. CDR3 nucleotides: TGTGCCAGCAGAGGGGGGGGGGAGGCGAACACTGAAGCTTTCTTT. Amino acid sequence: CASRGGGEANTEAFF.

The chain couples TRBV20-1 to TRBJ2-7; 10 bases agree with TRBD1. V was clipped by 5 bases and J by 4 bases; unmatched bases: 5. Germline V gives CDR1 DFQATT, CDR2 SNEGSKA (reference sequence). The CDR3 sequence is 13 residues long. The CDR3 DNA follows: TGCAGTGCTCCCCCGGGACAGGGGTACGAGCAGTACTTC. Protein: CSAPPGQGYEQYF.

The V and J genes are TRBV12-3 or TRBV12-4 and TRBJ2-1; 7 nucleotides agree with TRBD2. The CDR3 covers 17 residues. V lost 6 bases and J lost 8; bases outside the gene matches: 19. Here the CDR3 reads CASRGGPGTTLGHEQFF. In DNA form, the CDR3 reads TGTGCCAGCAGGGGGGGTCCCGGGACTACCCTAGGGCATGAGCAGTTCTTC.

Only a few counts were recorded for this clonotype. The V gene is TRBV20-1, the J gene TRBJ2-5; the D gene is possibly TRBD1 (7 bases). CDR1 is DFQATT, CDR2 SNEGSKA, per germline (reference sequence). The CDR3 runs 15 residues. Trimming left V 3 bases short and J 5 bases short, with 19 bases between. The CDR3 region is CSASPPTGTLETQYF. The CDR3 DNA reads TGCAGTGCTAGTCCTCCGACAGGGACTTTGGAGACCCAGTACTTC.

In its sample, this clonotype was seen a few times. This rearrangement joins TRBV11-2 to TRBJ2-3; a weak D match, TRBD2 (5 bases). Deletions cut 5 bases from V and 4 bases from J, with 19 bases between. This CDR3 is 16 amino acids long. Germline V CDR1 and CDR2: SGHAT, FQNNGV. In DNA form, the CDR3 reads TGTGCCAGCAGCAGAGCTGGAGGATTTGGGGCAGATACGCAGTATTTT. It codes for CASSRAGGFGADTQYF.

This clonotype has ten or more counts. The rearrangement links TRBV12-3 or TRBV12-4 to TRBJ2-6; tentatively, D is TRBD1 (6 bases). The CDR3 contains 13 residues. The V and J ends lost 5 bases and 11 bases respectively, with 13 bases between them. CDR3 region: CASSPQGNYVLTF. CDR3 coding DNA: TGTGCCAGCAGTCCGCAGGGGAACTACGTCCTGACTTTC.